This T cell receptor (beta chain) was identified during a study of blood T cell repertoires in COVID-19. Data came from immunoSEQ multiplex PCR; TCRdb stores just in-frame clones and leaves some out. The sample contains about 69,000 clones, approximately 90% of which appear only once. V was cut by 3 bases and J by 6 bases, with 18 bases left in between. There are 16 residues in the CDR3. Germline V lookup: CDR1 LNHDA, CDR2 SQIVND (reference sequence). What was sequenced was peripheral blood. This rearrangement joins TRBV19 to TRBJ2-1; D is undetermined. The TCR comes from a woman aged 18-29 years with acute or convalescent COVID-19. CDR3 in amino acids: CASSISGPGMGNEQFF. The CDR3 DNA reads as TGTGCCAGTAGTATTAGTGGTCCGGGTATGGGCAATGAGCAGTTCTTC.